This T cell receptor (beta chain) was captured by sequencing in a study of follicular helper T cells after annual influenza vaccination. Study findings and constraints: Rare clonotypes were missed; only 10-20% of cells gave TCRB.

Sequencing of TCRB used Survey level resolution. Generated by immunoSEQ multiplex PCR, the TCRdb table keeps only in-frame clones and is missing some. The table shows 10,000 or so clones, with roughly 85% occurring only once. This CDR3 comprises 15 residues. The junction had 4 bases not matched to a gene; V was cut back by 3 bases and J by 5 bases. In germline, CDR1 is LNHNV, CDR2 YYDKDF (reference sequence). Time point indicated: 2015-2016 season, 7 days after influenza vaccination. Subjects lived in the community and lacked influenza vaccine within the prior 6 months. Notes on this clone: The antigen is not known.

The rearrangement links TRBV15 to TRBJ1-5, with TRBD1 identical over 10 bases. The clonotype was recovered from an adult who received the influenza vaccine. Sequencing was performed on CXCR5- memory CD4+ T cells sorted from blood, taken 7 days after influenza vaccination. The CDR3 sequence: CATSSRQGADQPQHF. The DNA for the CDR3 is TGTGCCACCAGCAGTCGACAGGGGGCTGATCAGCCCCAGCATTTT.